These T cell receptor beta chains were read from a single sample in a study of early T cells in non-severe SARS-CoV-2 infection. TCRdb analysed the 5' RACE reads with MiXCR anew, one entry per CDR3 protein. The sample holds 50,000 to 60,000 distinct CDR3 sequences; about 6.4% are singletons and the top ten take approximately 6.3%. The material sequenced was whole blood, taken at baseline. These receptors were collected from an adult who was a healthcare worker with PCR-confirmed SARS-CoV-2 infection or an uninfected control (not recorded which). Both conserved end residues are part of each CDR3. The D gene is left open where the match is weak. Size values are once, few and many counts, or a class for expanded clones, and some rows have none.

TRBJ2-2,-,TRBV6-2/TRBV6-3,many,TGTGCCAGCAATTTCGACAGAGAGAACGGGGAGCTGTTTTTT,CASNFDRENGELFF
TRBJ1-2,-,TRBV29-1,many,TGCAGCGTTGTACGCCAGGAGGTCCACACCTTC,CSVVRQEVHTF
TRBJ2-7,-,TRBV28,-,TGTGCCAGCAGTTTTTCCCGGGGGAGGTACGAGCAGTACTTC,CASSFSRGRYEQYF
TRBJ2-5,-,TRBV2,many,TGTGCCAGCGACGGGGACGGCGTTCAAGAGACCCAGTACTTC,CASDGDGVQETQYF
TRBJ1-2,-,TRBV7-2,few,TGTGCCAGCAGCATCCAACCGGGCCGGTTAGCGGATGGCTACACCTTC,CASSIQPGRLADGYTF
TRBJ2-3,-,TRBV29-1,few,TGCAGCGTTGAAGAGAGAGGGAGCACAGATACGCAGTATTTT,CSVEERGSTDTQYF
TRBJ2-6,-,TRBV6-5,-,TGTGCCAGCAGTTACCCCTCCAGCTCTGGGGCCAACGTCCTGACTTTC,CASSYPSSSGANVLTF
TRBJ2-1,TRBD2,TRBV13,few,TGTGCCAGCAGCTTATATTATCACGGGGGGGCCTACAATGAGCAGTTCTTC,CASSLYYHGGAYNEQFF
TRBJ2-3,TRBD2,TRBV6-6,many,TGTGCCAGCAGTCCTCTAGCGGGATTGAAGCCAGATACGCAGTATTTT,CASSPLAGLKPDTQYF
TRBJ1-5,-,TRBV25-1,few,TGTGCCAGCACAGGGGTAGGAAGCAATCAGCCCCAGCATTTT,CASTGVGSNQPQHF
TRBJ1-2,TRBD1,TRBV30,many,TGTGGAGCCCTCCGGGACAGGGGTGGCTACACCTTC,CGALRDRGGYTF
TRBJ1-1,TRBD1,TRBV5-1,few,TGCGCCAGCATATCGGACAGGGGCACTGAAGCTTTCTTT,CASISDRGTEAFF
TRBJ2-5,-,TRBV2,few,TGTGCCAGCAGTGGACCCTTGTACCAAGAGACCCAGTACTTC,CASSGPLYQETQYF
TRBJ1-2,-,TRBV6-4,many,TGTGCCAGCAGTGTCAAAGGGGGTGAACTCTATGGCTACACCTTC,CASSVKGGELYGYTF
TRBJ1-2,-,TRBV9,many,TGTGCCAGCAGTCGACAAGTCTCCCGTGATGGCTACACCTTC,CASSRQVSRDGYTF
TRBJ2-7,-,TRBV20-1,few,TGCAGTGCAATGGACAAAACCTACGAGCAGTACTTC,CSAMDKTYEQYF
TRBJ2-2,TRBD1,TRBV27,many,TGTGCCAGCAGTACCTTAACTTCCGGGACAGCGGTAAAGCTGTTTTTT,CASSTLTSGTAVKLFF
TRBJ2-7,TRBD2,TRBV10-3,few,TGTGCCATCAGTGGAGGGACTAGCGGGGGACCATCCTACGAGCAGTACTTC,CAISGGTSGGPSYEQYF
TRBJ1-1,TRBD1,TRBV10-2,many,TGCGCCAGCAGTGACCCGGGACAGGGGAGGGTTGAAGCTTTCTTT,CASSDPGQGRVEAFF
TRBJ1-1,-,TRBV5-4,-,TGTGCCAGTGGATCTGTGGGGACTGAAGCTTTCTTT,CASGSVGTEAFF
TRBJ1-1,-,TRBV2,many,TGTGCCCGCGAAAAGGGGGCTGAAGCTTTCTTT,CAREKGAEAFF
TRBJ2-2,-,TRBV20-1,many,TGCAGTGCTAGAAGAAACACCGGGGAGCTGTTTTTT,CSARRNTGELFF
TRBJ1-6,-,TRBV3-1,many,TGTGCCAGCAGCCATCCGGGTGAGAATTCACCCCTCCACTTT,CASSHPGENSPLHF
TRBJ2-7,-,TRBV7-2,many,TGTGCCAGCAGCTTAGGACTGCCCTCCTACGAGCAGTACTTC,CASSLGLPSYEQYF
TRBJ1-3,TRBD1,TRBV20-1,many,TGCAGTGCTTGGGACAGGGCTGGAAACACCATATATTTT,CSAWDRAGNTIYF
TRBJ1-6,TRBD1,TRBV10-1,few,TGCGCCAGCAGCTCCGGGACAGGGCATTCACCCCTCCACTTT,CASSSGTGHSPLHF
TRBJ2-2,-,TRBV7-6,many,TGTGCCAGCAGCTTAAAGGCCGCCGGGGAGCTGTTTTTT,CASSLKAAGELFF
TRBJ2-3,TRBD1,TRBV10-2,-,TGCGCCAGCAGTGAGGGACAGGGATACACAGATACGCAGTATTTT,CASSEGQGYTDTQYF
TRBJ2-7,-,TRBV15,few,TGTGCCACCAGTCCGATACGGTCCTACGAGCAGTACTTC,CATSPIRSYEQYF
TRBJ1-2,-,TRBV7-2,few,TGTGCCAGCAGCTTAGGACAGGCGGACTATGGCTACACCTTC,CASSLGQADYGYTF
TRBJ2-3,TRBD1,TRBV4-2,many,TGTGCCAGCAGCCAGCTAACAGGGGGCACAGATACGCAGTATTTT,CASSQLTGGTDTQYF
TRBJ2-1,-,TRBV28,-,TGTGCCAGCAGTTTATACCTAGGAACGATGGACAATGAGCAGTTCTTC,CASSLYLGTMDNEQFF
TRBJ1-3,-,TRBV12-3/TRBV12-4,many,TGTGCCAGCAGTGGTGAAAGCTCTGGAAACACCATATATTTT,CASSGESSGNTIYF
TRBJ2-7,TRBD1,TRBV5-6,-,TGTGCCAGCAGCTTATCCTCCGGGACAGGTACCTACGAGCAGTACTTC,CASSLSSGTGTYEQYF
TRBJ2-7,-,TRBV28,many,TGTGCCAGCAAAACCAACTATTCCGGACATCGAAGTAGCTCCTACGAGCAGTACTTC,CASKTNYSGHRSSSYEQYF
TRBJ1-1,TRBD1,TRBV18,-,TGTGCCAGCTCACCCGGGACAGGGTCCGAAGCTTTCTTT,CASSPGTGSEAFF
TRBJ2-3,-,TRBV7-6,many,TGTGCCAGCAGCTTATATGATACGCAGTATTTT,CASSLYDTQYF
TRBJ2-3,-,TRBV4-3,many,TGCGCCAGCAGCCGTAGCGGCACAGATACGCAGTATTTT,CASSRSGTDTQYF
TRBJ1-1,-,TRBV12-3/TRBV12-4,few,TGTGCCACCCGCGACGCCACGGGGTTCACCTACATGAACACTGAAGCTTTCTTT,CATRDATGFTYMNTEAFF
TRBJ2-7,TRBD1,TRBV6-1,many,TGTGCCAGCAGTGCCGACAGGGTAAGCTACGAGCAGTACTTC,CASSADRVSYEQYF
TRBJ1-1,-,TRBV6-5,-,TGTGCCAGCAGTCTTGGGGCGGGATGGAACACTGAAGCTTTCTTT,CASSLGAGWNTEAFF
TRBJ2-5,-,TRBV14,few,TGTGCCAGCAGCCAATTCGGGACGACCCGAGAAGAGACCCAGTACTTC,CASSQFGTTREETQYF
TRBJ1-6,-,TRBV27,few,TGTGCCAGCACCGGCTACACTGAGGGTAATTCACCCCTCCACTTT,CASTGYTEGNSPLHF